The entry that follows covers one T cell receptor (beta chain) sequence. It lacks a known antigen. Per-nucleotide qualities are absent, and no much larger clonotype sits a single base away. This specimen comes from a study of cytomegalovirus exposure and HLA in healthy donors listed by TCRdb under 2017. In terms of the full investigation: An earlier analysis of roughly 500 of the donors reported 250 to 300 Gb of sequence data and 117 million unique TCR beta sequences from about 180 million T cells. Of the approximately 400 genotyped donors, 65% to 90% were placed in the genetic ancestry cluster associated with self-reported Caucasian donors. An early release that covered roughly 600 HLA-typed donors contained approximately 300 gigabases of sequencing data and tens of millions of unique TCR sequences. To predict cytomegalovirus infection status, the study brought together high-throughput TCR immunosequencing, statistical association of individual TCRs with disease status, and machine learning. The number of donors typed differed by locus, with roughly 620-640 for A, B, C, DRB1 and DQB1, more than 500 for DQA1, approximately 570 for DPA1, and under 490 for DPB1. Because of strong linkage in the cohort, roughly five DR-DQ haplotypes were treated as single units for association and clustering. Donor age, sex, ethnicity and CMV serostatus were compiled alongside the repertoire data. The study profiled the T cell repertoires of some 610 subjects by immunosequencing and related them to cytomegalovirus serostatus. All discovery cohort repertoires had been generated on a single sequencing platform. Among some 410 genotyped donors of the cohort, an average of about 240,000 unique TCR beta nucleotide sequences were sequenced per donor, approximately 20% of them non-productive. Besides the first cohort of 666 subjects, a separate validation cohort made up of 120 different subjects was used. To study patterns of TCR occurrence, a later analysis re-analyzed previously published TCR beta repertoires from around 700 donors and added high-resolution HLA genotyping. The study aimed to test whether cataloging public T cell receptors could reveal signatures of past pathogen exposure. HLA typing covered class I and class II loci at four-digit resolution. To decide whether each TCR beta V gene segment behaved as functional or pseudogenic, an earlier analysis of approximately 590 of the donors relied on high-throughput TCR beta sequencing. In a later genetic analysis, genome-wide SNP genotypes for about three fifths of the roughly 670 donors were used, and that subset was treated as a discovery cohort. Rather than using new phenotypic data, the later analysis identified candidate immune exposures from TCR beta sequences and from how often those sequences occurred across donors.

The CDR3 goes from the cysteine to the phenylalanine over 12 residues. The read is trimmed to its CDR3 DNA, 36 bases read in frame from base 1. CDR1 and CDR2 are drawn from the germline V gene: SGHDN, FVKESK. V is pared back by 4 bases and J by 4 bases, with 2 bases lying between the germline termini. The cohort comprised some 730 healthy bone marrow donors. Cohort members were all nominally healthy when sampled, although unrecorded immune exposures were likely present. The donor was CMV seronegative and was included in the group of several hundred seronegative cohort members. A peripheral blood sample was provided by each donor, and peripheral blood mononuclear cells were used for TCR beta sequencing. Genomic DNA was extracted from the blood cell samples with the Qiagen DNeasy Blood Extraction Kit. The research as a whole found: In a later genetic analysis, fewer N-insertions in productive TCRs were reported among donors in an Asian-associated ancestry cluster than the approximately 630-donor mean. Some 15 rarely observed V segments, including chromosome 9 orphons, were excluded from the earlier analysis of some 590 of the donors because counts were too low. According to the authors, the approach could potentially be generalized to other disease states and immunological phenotypes. A few of the identified cytomegalovirus-associated TCR beta chains were confirmed in vitro to be specific for cytomegalovirus antigens. The classifier was reported to diagnose cytomegalovirus status with high specificity and sensitivity in both the original cohort and the validation cohort. In a later analysis, HLA-associated TCR beta chains showed more clonal expansion and lower generation probabilities than non-associated chains that were equally common. Because HLA typing was missing for some donors at each locus, association tests included only the typed subset. Assigning TCR associations to individual alleles was difficult when HLA alleles, especially DR and DQ, strongly co-occurred. According to a later analysis, parvovirus B19, influenza, CMV and Epstein-Barr virus appeared linked to several top co-occurrence clusters. While some public TCRs were present in many individuals, most TCR sequences turned up only very rarely across donors. Only TCR beta chains were sequenced in this cohort, and the absence of alpha or paired-chain data limited detectable features. V-gene and J-gene trimming of TCR beta chains was associated with a missense DCLRE1C variant in a later genetic analysis, and the association was replicated in an independent cohort. Some IMGT-functional V segments, including TRBV6-2 and TRBV6-3, could not be distinguished by the 87-base-pair reads and were therefore excluded. Specific HLA alleles were associated with 15,000 to 20,000 TCR beta sequences at a false discovery rate of 0.05 in a later analysis. According to a later analysis, most CMV-associated TCR beta chains appeared to be HLA-restricted, and the HLA associations seemed to be driven largely by CMV exposure. Immune exposure information for the cohort was limited to CMV serostatus. Correlated functional status among segregating V segments might be attributable to linkage disequilibrium, but an unknown experimental factor could not be ruled out. A total of roughly 160 TCR beta chains were listed by the study as associated with cytomegalovirus. Broadly in line with IMGT annotations, most TCR beta V segments showed up in productive rearrangements about 90% or about 30% of the time in an earlier analysis of several hundred of the donors. Presence/absence analyses assumed roughly uniform sequencing depth across donors, an assumption that may not hold. According to a later analysis, TCR association rates differed among HLA loci, with DRB1 alleles showing the most associated TCRs and HLA-C alleles showing the fewest. A cluster of highly shared sequence variants was judged likely to be a technical artifact of the sequencing pipeline. A further reported finding was that TCR beta sequences accurately predicted the HLA-A and HLA-B alleles for most subjects in the first cohort.

Libraries were prepared through the immunoSEQ multiplex PCR assay. For the multiplex PCR, a mixture combining 60 forward primers for TCR Vbeta segments and 13 reverse primers for TCR Jbeta segments was used. A multiplex PCR assay on genomic DNA amplified the CDR3 region of rearranged TCR beta genes. Amplified TCR beta libraries were sequenced as 87-base-pair reads on the Illumina HiSeq System. For the original study's pipeline: A later analysis tallied about 77 million unique TCR beta chains across the 640 or so repertoires, and about 10 million of those chains were shared by two or more donors. Raw reads were error-corrected and collapsed into unique sequences with a nearest-neighbor algorithm that merged closely related sequences to remove PCR and sequencing errors. CDR3 sequences were aligned to IMGT reference sequences to assign V, D and J gene segments. Each retained sequence needed at least a six-nucleotide match to both a V gene segment and a J gene segment. Rearrangements were called productive when the CDR3 lacked stop codons and stayed in frame with V and J; all others were non-productive. CDR3 was defined by IMGT convention, running from the second conserved V-encoded cysteine to the conserved J-encoded phenylalanine. Sequences without an unambiguous match to a single V gene segment were excluded from the earlier analysis of about 600 of the donors. In an earlier analysis of 587 of the donors, a V segment was called functional when productive rearrangements were above 56.7%, and segregating when the standard deviation between donors exceeded 5%. To diagnose cytomegalovirus status from the catalog of TCR beta chain sequences, a statistical classification framework was built. In a later analysis, V and J genes were assigned by comparing TCR nucleotide sequences against IMGT/GENE-DB human TR gene sequences. In a later analysis, CDR3 sequences and most-parsimonious VDJ recombination scenarios were assigned using the TCRdist pipeline. In a later analysis, each TCR beta chain was defined by its CDR3 amino acid sequence together with its V-gene family, and reads without a unique V-gene family were excluded. To address suspected cross-contamination and a sequencing artifact, a later analysis removed 592 highly shared, low-generation-probability nucleotide sequences. For each public chain, a later analysis derived a clonal expansion index from normalized ranks of inferred template counts within each repertoire. In a later analysis, generation probabilities were computed using a VDJ recombination model fitted to out-of-frame rearrangements, and the results were checked against IGoR. In a later analysis, hypergeometric tests were used to score TCR-TCR, TCR-HLA and TCR-CMV co-occurrence, with a repertoire-size bias correction applied to TCR pairs. False discovery rates were estimated in a later analysis by permuting HLA or CMV assignments 20 times. A later analysis grouped co-occurring TCRs with DBSCAN, adding TCRdist sequence similarity when clustering within HLA-allele-positive subsets. Co-occurrence clustering excluded repertoires with fewer than 30,000 or more than 120,000 public chains, plus five with anomalous nucleotide sharing. TCRdb's version of the immuneACCESS table is confined to in-frame rearrangements and falls short of the full clone set. An unresolved V gene accounts for under half of the shortfall where checked; the remainder is of unknown origin. V and J calls and clone size are given by that table; D and trimming were obtained from the DNA. The sample table shows around 140,000 clones, and around 73% are seen once. Together, the top ten hold 1.5% to 2% of the sample.

The chain is encoded by TRBV14 joined to TRBJ2-6; confidence is insufficient to name the D gene. The TCR was taken from a female donor in good health and CMV-seronegative. The sequenced material came from PBMCs. The CDR3 corresponds to CASSPGANVLTF. The nucleotide sequence is given as TGTGCCAGCAGCCCAGGGGCCAACGTCCTGACTTTC.